Below, 8 T cell receptor beta chains from the same sample are listed, as sequenced in a study of breast tumors, draining lymph nodes, adjacent tissues (dated by TCRdb to about 2016). Lymph node samples were obtained from the axillary draining lymph nodes of breast cancer patients. Library creation used multiplex PCR. The listed sequencing device is Illumina HiSeq 2000. In TCRdb, the public reads were trimmed at Q25 with fastp and aligned with MiXCR, with productive beta chains retained. For every CDR3 protein sequence, its rows merge into one entry that carries the most common genes and DNA. The sample profile shows approximately 190,000 distinct CDR3 sequences; approximately 30% of them were found once. The top ten hold roughly 4.3% of the sample. Sequencing was done on a sample of axillary lymph node tissue. The receptors shown here come from a female donor with breast cancer. Some clones in this sample may be carry-over from other donors' samples.

This clonotype was picked up many times. The rearrangement uses TRBV6-2 or TRBV6-3 and TRBJ2-7; the match to TRBD1 covers 9 bases. Germline values: CDR1 MNHEY, CDR2 SVGEGT. The CDR3 loop spans 15 amino acids. V was clipped by 6 bases and J by 3 bases; unmatched bases: 9. Here the CDR3 reads CASRRGQGSDYEQYF. The CDR3 DNA sequence: TGTGCCAGCAGACGGGGACAGGGCAGCGACTACGAGCAGTACTTC.

This clonotype was counted many times. The chain employs TRBV19 and TRBJ2-3; D unresolved. Trimming removed 7 bases from V and 4 bases from J, with 9 bases in between. This CDR3 is built from 12 residues. CDR1 is LNHDA, CDR2 SQIVND, per germline (reference sequence). In nucleotides, the CDR3 is TGTGCCAGTAAGGGCGTTTCAGATACGCAGTATTTT. Protein product: CASKGVSDTQYF.

As to this clonotype: Since a much larger clone is just one base distant, this may be a read error. This chain connects TRBV7-2 to TRBJ2-2; TRBD1 matches at 8 bases. V lost 5 bases, J lost 5 bases, and 7 bases stayed unmatched. Germline CDR1 and CDR2: SGHTA and FQGNSA. This CDR3 has 15 residues. In DNA, the CDR3 is TGTGCCAGCAGCCCGGGACAGGAGTTTACCGGGGAGCTGTTTTTT. This codes for CASSPGQEFTGELFF.

Worth noting for this clonotype: Sequence at one end of the junction differs from germline and may be a read error. The chain combines TRBV7-3 with TRBJ1-4; D perhaps matches TRBD1 (6 bases). In germline, CDR1 is SGHTA, CDR2 FQGTGA. The CDR3 consists of 14 residues. The CDR3 is CAGSLQGRGEKLFF. The CDR3 DNA reads TGTGCCGGCAGCTTGCAGGGGCGGGGCGAAAAACTGTTTTTT.

The rearrangement links TRBV20-1 to TRBJ2-5; a weak D match, TRBD2 (6 bases). The ends were cut back, 5 bases at V and 3 bases at J, with 13 bases in the middle. CDR3 length: 13 residues. From germline, CDR1 is DFQATT and CDR2 SNEGSKA (reference sequence). This CDR3 is CSAPIAAEETQYF. The CDR3 coding sequence is TGCAGTGCTCCTATAGCGGCAGAAGAGACCCAGTACTTC.

This sequence joins TRBV6-6 and TRBJ2-5, with 10 positions matching TRBD2. The J segment lost 5 bases and the V segment lost 2 bases, leaving 8 bases of the junction unmatched. This CDR3 contains 16 residues. Germline CDR1 is MNHNY and CDR2 is SVGAGI (reference sequence). This CDR3 is CASSYPTSGTRETQYF. The DNA of the CDR3 is TGTGCCAGCAGTTACCCTACTAGCGGGACACGGGAGACCCAGTACTTC.

Ten or more counts support this clonotype. The chain links TRBV2 to TRBJ2-7; no definite D call. Per germline, CDR1 SNHLY and CDR2 FYNNEI. V was clipped by 4 bases and J by 11 bases, with 12 bases between them. CDR3 length equals 11 residues. CDR3 bases: TGTGCCAGCAGTGCGGACGCCAGGAAGTACTTC. It codes for CASSADARKYF.

The chain has TRBV20-1 and TRBJ2-3; TRBD2 matches 16 bases. The V gene's germline CDR1 is DFQATT and CDR2 SNEGSKA (reference sequence). Trimming took 6 bases from V and 3 from J; bases not matched to a gene: 6. This CDR3 is built from 16 residues. The CDR3 protein is CSAQGTSGRGTDTQYF. DNA of the CDR3: TGCAGTGCCCAAGGGACTAGCGGGAGGGGGACAGATACGCAGTATTTT.